This T cell receptor beta chain originates from a study of cytomegalovirus exposure and HLA in healthy donors. Whole-study results and caveats: Sequencing likely caused a cluster of highly shared sequence variants.

The PCR had 60 Vbeta and 13 Jbeta primers. Here immunoSEQ multiplex PCR was the method, and the copy in TCRdb shows in-frame clones only, minus some. The sample lists under 200,000 clones, approximately 86% seen once, with approximately 2% in the top ten. Germline assignment: CDR1 ENHRY and CDR2 SYGVKD. The CDR3 sequence is 16 residues long. Between the trimmed V and J ends, which lost 3 bases and 0 bases, there was a span of 14 bases. Note on this clone: Antigen unknown.

This chain connects TRBV10-3 to TRBJ2-5; possible D gene TRBD2, 6 bases. The receptor was derived from a woman aged 18-29 years in good health and CMV-seronegative. Source material: PBMCs. CDR3 loop: CAISDRHRDYQETQYF. The CDR3 nucleotides read TGTGCCATCAGTGACCGCCACCGGGACTACCAAGAGACCCAGTACTTC.